This T cell receptor (beta chain) was observed in a study of blood T cells in healthy people across ages. Study observations and caveats: Donors of long life had a larger count of naive CD4+ cells and greater diversity than aged donors.

As regards this clonotype: Its antigen remains unknown. An end of the junction does not agree with germline; a read error may underlie this.

Each sample had at least 6.5 million PBMCs isolated. Total RNA, at least 5.5 micrograms per sample, was extracted from PBMCs. Using a J-beta primer mix together with a sample-barcoded 5' primer, a second PCR was run for roughly 6 to 11 cycles. TCRdb re-analysed the 5' RACE reads in MiXCR, keeping a single row per CDR3 protein. The sample has about 1.6 million distinct CDR3 sequences, about 35% seen once. Material: blood. This TCR came from a woman in her 30s in good health.

The CDR3, as DNA: TGTGCCAGCAGTCCCGGACAAGGATGGGGACTAGCAGTGTACAGTGAGCAGTTCTTC. It encodes CASSPGQGWGLAVYSEQFF. The chain is built from TRBV12-3 or TRBV12-4 and TRBJ2-1; TRBD2 agrees at 9 bases. The CDR3 loop spans 19 amino acids.